This entry features one T cell receptor beta chain sequence. CDR3 size: 15 residues. The V end was cut by 8 bases, the J end by 3 bases, with 20 bases between. CDR1 LNHDA and CDR2 SQIVND come from the germline V gene (reference sequence). This sample stems from a study of blood T cell repertoires in COVID-19. Turning to the study itself: PBMCs, B-cell-depleted T cells, or T cells were the source of the cDNA or gDNA that made up the material.

The repertoire was sequenced with immunoSEQ multiplex PCR; TCRdb's copy has only in-frame clones and lacks some. The table has some 24,000 clones, about 89% seen once. The receptor comes from a man aged 65 to 79 with acute or convalescent COVID-19. The sample consisted of peripheral blood. V usage is TRBV19 and J usage is TRBJ2-7; maybe TRBD1 (5 bases). For the CDR3, the DNA is TGTGCCAGTGGACGAGAAAACCACCAGGGCTACGAGCAGTACTTC. Residues: CASGRENHQGYEQYF.